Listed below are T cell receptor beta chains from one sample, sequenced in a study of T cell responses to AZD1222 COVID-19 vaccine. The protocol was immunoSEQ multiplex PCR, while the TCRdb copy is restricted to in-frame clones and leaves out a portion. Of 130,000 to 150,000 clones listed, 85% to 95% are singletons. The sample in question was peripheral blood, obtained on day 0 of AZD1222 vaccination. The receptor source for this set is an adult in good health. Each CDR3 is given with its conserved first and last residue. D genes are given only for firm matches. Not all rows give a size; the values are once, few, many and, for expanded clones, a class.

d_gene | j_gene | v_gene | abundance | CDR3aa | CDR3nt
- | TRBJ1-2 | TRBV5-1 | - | CASSLADPDYGYTF | TGCGCCAGCAGCTTGGCAGACCCCGACTATGGCTACACCTTC
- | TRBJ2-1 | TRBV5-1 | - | CASSFLTDNEQFF | TGCGCCAGCAGCTTTTTAACGGACAATGAGCAGTTCTTC
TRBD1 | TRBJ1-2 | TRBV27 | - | CATQRQGSNYGYTF | TGTGCCACCCAAAGACAGGGCTCGAACTATGGCTACACCTTC
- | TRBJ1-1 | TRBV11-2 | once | CASSRGGGSDTEAFF | TGTGCCAGCAGTCGAGGGGGGGGAAGCGACACTGAAGCTTTCTTT
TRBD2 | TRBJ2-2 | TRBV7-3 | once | CASSPREGRGGSTGELFF | TGTGCCAGCAGCCCCAGGGAGGGCCGTGGAGGTAGCACCGGGGAGCTGTTTTTT
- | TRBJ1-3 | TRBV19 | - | CASKKVGGNTIYF | TGTGCCAGCAAGAAGGTTGGGGGAAACACCATATATTTT
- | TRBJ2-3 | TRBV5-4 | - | CASSFGGKGADTQYF | TGTGCCAGCAGCTTCGGGGGAAAGGGGGCAGATACGCAGTATTTT
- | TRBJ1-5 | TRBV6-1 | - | CASSESPGPNQPQHF | TGTGCCAGCAGTGAAAGTCCAGGACCCAATCAGCCCCAGCATTTT
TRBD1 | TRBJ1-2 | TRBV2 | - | CASSTGTGEDGYTF | TGTGCCAGCAGCACCGGGACAGGGGAGGATGGCTACACCTTC
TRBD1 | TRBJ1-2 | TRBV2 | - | CASSEAGAGGGYTF | TGTGCCAGCAGTGAAGCGGGGGCAGGGGGAGGTTACACCTTC
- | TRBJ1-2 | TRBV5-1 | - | CASSFGGTNYGYTF | TGCGCCAGCAGCTTTGGAGGGACAAACTATGGCTACACCTTC
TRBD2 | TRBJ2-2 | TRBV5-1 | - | CASTGTSGTGELFF | TGCGCCAGTACTGGGACTAGCGGTACCGGGGAGCTGTTTTTT
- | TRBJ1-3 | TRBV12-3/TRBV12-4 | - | CASSATSGNTIYF | TGTGCCAGCAGTGCCACCTCTGGAAACACCATATATTTT
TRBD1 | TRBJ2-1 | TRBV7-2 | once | CASSPSRDSNEQFF | TGTGCCAGCAGCCCTAGCCGGGACAGCAATGAGCAGTTCTTC
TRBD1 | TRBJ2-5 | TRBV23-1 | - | CASTRGGQGLETQYF | TGCGCCAGCACCCGAGGGGGACAGGGCCTGGAGACCCAGTACTTC
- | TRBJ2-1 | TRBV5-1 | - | CASSLEGTPGVQFF | TGCGCCAGCAGCTTGGAAGGGACTCCGGGGGTGCAGTTCTTC
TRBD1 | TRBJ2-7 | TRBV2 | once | CASSRGQGIPYEQYF | TGTGCCAGCAGCCGAGGACAGGGTATCCCCTACGAGCAGTACTTC
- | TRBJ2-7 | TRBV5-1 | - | CASSHSGQRSYEQYF | TGCGCCAGCAGCCATTCTGGACAAAGGTCCTACGAGCAGTACTTC
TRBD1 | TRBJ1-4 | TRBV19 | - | CASSIVSGGATNEKLFF | TGTGCCAGTAGTATAGTCTCAGGGGGCGCAACTAATGAAAAACTGTTTTTT
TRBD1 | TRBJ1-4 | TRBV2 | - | CASGAGTGHLNEKLFF | TGTGCCAGCGGCGCCGGGACAGGCCACCTTAATGAAAAACTGTTTTTT
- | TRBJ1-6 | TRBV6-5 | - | CASRVSSGGSPLHF | TGTGCCAGCAGAGTGAGTTCGGGGGGTTCACCCCTCCACTTT
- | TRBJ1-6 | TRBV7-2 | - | CASSLALSVSSYNSPLHF | TGTGCCAGCAGCTTAGCCCTATCCGTAAGCTCCTATAATTCACCCCTCCACTTT
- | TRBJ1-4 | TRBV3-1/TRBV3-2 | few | CASSQGGTNEKLFF | TGTGCCAGCAGCCAAGGGGGGACTAATGAAAAACTGTTTTTT
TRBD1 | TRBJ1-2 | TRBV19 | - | CASRHTGQGTIYGGYTF | TGTGCCAGTAGGCATACTGGACAGGGGACGATATACGGTGGCTACACCTTC
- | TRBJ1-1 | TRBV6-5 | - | CASSYGTGNTEAFF | TGTGCCAGCAGTTACGGTACGGGAAACACTGAAGCTTTCTTT
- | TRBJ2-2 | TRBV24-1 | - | CATEGRVNTGELFF | TGTGCCACCGAGGGCCGGGTAAACACCGGGGAGCTGTTTTTT
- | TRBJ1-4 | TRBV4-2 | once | CASSRSGTDEKLFF | TGTGCCAGCAGCCGATCAGGGACTGATGAAAAACTGTTTTTT
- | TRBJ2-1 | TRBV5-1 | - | CASSFGGAWDEQFF | TGCGCCAGCAGCTTCGGGGGCGCGTGGGATGAGCAGTTCTTC